The T cell receptor beta chain described here comes from a study of blood T cell repertoires in COVID-19. Losses at the gene ends were 4 bases for V and 5 bases for J; bases not matched to a gene: 10. CDR1 is SGHRS and CDR2 is YFSETQ in the germline V gene. This CDR3 is built from 15 residues. This table comes from immunoSEQ multiplex PCR, and its TCRdb copy is limited to in-frame clones, with some not included. This sample has about 360,000 clones, with about 87% found just once. The source is a human donor in a cohort sampled during active COVID-19. This chain links TRBV5-1 with TRBJ2-5; TRBD2 agrees at 8 bases. The sequenced sample consisted of peripheral blood. The CDR3 bases are TGCGCCAGCAGCCGGGAGGGTTTCCAACGGGAGACCCAGTACTTC. Encoded protein: CASSREGFQRETQYF.